The clone carrying this TCR beta chain was observed many times. As yet, its antigen is unknown. This record belongs to a study of T cell repertoires in cytomegalovirus infection. About the study: Peptides in the study included HLA-C-restricted and HLA-B-restricted CMV epitopes. Indications of both CMV infection and matching HLA type were provided by public TCR beta signatures. General study results and limits: HLA-C-restricted CMV-specific TCR beta clonotypes were dominant in the ex vivo response.

The CDR3 is 16 amino acids. CDR1 is SGHVS and CDR2 is FQNEAQ in the germline V gene. Germline trimming cut 5 bases from V and 10 bases from J; bases unmatched to any gene: 16. MiXCR, run by TCRdb on the reads, gives a single entry per CDR3 protein. Here the sample spans 250,000 to 400,000 distinct CDR3 sequences, 20% to 25% being singletons. The sample in question was cultured PBMCs, obtained from culture after CMV antigen stimulation. The gene calls are TRBV7-8 and TRBJ2-1, with 8 positions matching TRBD2. The sequence was collected from a human donor in good health (CMV status not recorded). Some clones in this sample may be carry-over from other donors' samples. The CDR3, as DNA: TGTGCCAGCAGCCCCCGGGCTAGCGGGCTGGGAGGGGAGCAGTTCTTC. It translates to CASSPRASGLGGEQFF.